The entry below describes one T cell receptor beta chain. The sample holds many counts of this clonotype. The specificity of this receptor is unknown. No base-level quality is on record; no much larger clone is a single base apart. Ficoll-Paque density gradient centrifugation was used to isolate PBMCs. The CDR3 starts with the cysteine, ends with the phenylalanine, and has 15 residues. The entry retains the CDR3 DNA only, 45 bases that are in frame from base 1. The junction shows trimming of 6 bases on V and 9 bases on J, plus 22 bases between the germline ends. As encoded in the germline V gene, CDR1 is SGHRS while CDR2 is YFSETQ. For sequencing, an Illumina NovaSeq 6000 was employed. TCRalpha and TCRbeta cDNA libraries were constructed by 5'RACE with constant-segment primers, with sample barcodes and unique molecular identifiers being introduced. Trizol reagent was used to extract RNA from every sample. Libraries were amplified in two PCR steps, with a second sample barcode and Illumina TruSeq adapters added in the second step. The libraries were sequenced on an Illumina NovaSeq using 2 x 150 bp paired-end reads. The original methods were these. Reads were demultiplexed and collapsed into UMI-guided consensus sequences with migec v1.2.7. Using mixcr v2.1.11, UMI consensuses were aligned to TRA and TRB V and J templates and then assembled into clonotypes. A clonotype was counted as expanded or contracted only when both edgeR and NoisET called the clonotype significant, with the noise models trained on biological replicates. For edgeR calls, the cutoffs were a false discovery rate-adjusted p below 0.01 and a log2 fold-change threshold of 1. As an exploratory analysis of dynamics, PCA with hierarchical clustering was applied to max-normalized trajectories of the 1000 most abundant clonotypes. Each responding clone was given a CD4 or CD8 phenotype based on the CD4+ and CD8+ repertoires, which had been sequenced separately. Using fastp trimming at Q25 and MiXCR clonotype assembly, TCRdb reanalyzed the public sequencing data and kept in-frame beta chains. Merged by CDR3 protein, the rows form single entries marked with the most common genes and DNA. TCRdb assigned the V and J calls; the authors' analysis was not used. Recorded for this sample are about 27,000 distinct CDR3 sequences; around 6.8% of them occurred a single time. The leading ten clones occupy around 14% of the sample.

This specimen comes from a study of T-cell memory formation after mild COVID-19 (dated by TCRdb to about 2021). Turning to the overall study: TCR sequence clusters from the two donors were largely donor specific. Longitudinal TCRalpha and TCRbeta repertoire sequencing tracked T-cell clones expanding and contracting after mild COVID-19 in a couple of donors. Two young, previously healthy adult volunteers made up the cohort, one male and one female. The paper as a whole reports these results and caveats: From day 15 to 85, contracting clones showed balanced CD4/CD8 phenotypes, whereas a second wave of clones that expanded from day 15 to 37 leaned towards CD4+. Only a couple of mild cases were covered by the study, and larger cohorts that include severe cases with pre-infection samples were considered necessary. Some responding clones were found in pre-infection memory, which suggests that pre-existing cross-reactive memory T cells took part in the SARS-CoV-2 response. Contracting CD4+ clones turned up mainly in the CM and EM memory subsets, whereas EMRA was where CD8+ clones were enriched. The second-wave clones that peaked on day 37 were not confirmed to be SARS-CoV-2 specific.

The receptor chain draws on TRBV5-1 and TRBJ2-1, with TRBD2 perhaps the D gene, on 6 matching bases. This clonotype was sampled from an adult woman who had mild COVID-19 (a few samples of this study predate the infection). The sample titles of this study are shuffled in the database, so cell type and time point are left out; the donor was told from shared clones. Material for sequencing was PBMCs or a T cell subset sorted from them (not recorded which). At the DNA level, the sequence is TGCGCCAGCAACTACGGGAGCTCAGGACGAGCTGAGCAGTTCTTC. Its protein reads: CASNYGSSGRAEQFF. The variable domain in full, with residues beyond the CDR3 obtained from the reference TRBV5-1 and TRBJ2-1 genes, is KAGVTQTPRYLIKTRGQQVTLSCSPISGHRSVSWYQQTPGQGLQFLFEYFSETQRNKGNFPGRFSGRQFSNSRSEMNVSTLELGDSALYLCASNYGSSGRAEQFFGPGTRLTVL.